Below are 5 T cell receptor beta chains sequenced from a single sample in a study of T cell responses to AZD1222 COVID-19 vaccine. Profiled with immunoSEQ multiplex PCR; TCRdb holds only in-frame clones, not every one. The table has fewer than 150,000 clones, around 88% seen once. Sample: peripheral blood, taken on day 0 of AZD1222 vaccination. Source of these receptors: an adult in good health.

The CDR3 region is CASSFFTLGSSYEQYF. CDR3 sequence (DNA): TGTGCCAGCAGCTTTTTCACCCTGGGGTCCTCCTACGAGCAGTACTTC. The rearrangement joins TRBV7-9 to TRBJ2-7; D not certain. The ends were cut back, 3 bases at V and 0 bases at J, with 15 bases in the middle. This CDR3 is 16 amino acids long. Germline CDR1 and CDR2: SEHNR and FQNEAQ (reference sequence). The full variable domain, rest sourced from reference TRBV7-9 and TRBJ2-7, is DTGVSQNPRHKITKRGQNVTFRCDPISEHNRLYWYRQTLGQGPEFLTYFQNEAQLEKSRLLSDRFSAERPKGSFSTLEIQRTEQGDSAMYLCASSFFTLGSSYEQYFGPGTRLTVT.

The chain uses TRBV2 and TRBJ2-3; 7 bases align to TRBD2. The ends lost 6 bases at V and 2 bases at J; junction bases unmatched: 2. The germline gives CDR1 SNHLY, CDR2 FYNNEI. The CDR3 is 13 amino acids. The CDR3 coding sequence is TGTGCCAGCAGGGCGGGGGTCACAGATACGCAGTATTTT. It codes for CASRAGVTDTQYF.

The CDR3 coding sequence is TGTGCCAGCAGCAAGTCGGGGGGGAACAATGAGCAGTTCTTC. Residues: CASSKSGGNNEQFF. V gene TRBV9 combines with J gene TRBJ2-1; TRBD2 agrees at 8 bases. The CDR3 totals 14 residues. Germline assignment: CDR1 SGDLS and CDR2 YYNGEE. The V gene end was trimmed by 4 bases and the J gene end by 5 bases; junction bases not matched to a gene: 5.

This chain links TRBV6-2 or TRBV6-3 with TRBJ2-6; maybe TRBD1 (5 bases). CDR1 is MNHEY and CDR2 is SVGEGT in the germline V gene. The CDR3 contains 15 residues. V was pared by 2 bases and J by 4 bases, with 9 bases between. The CDR3 DNA is TGTGCCAGCAGTTACGGGGCATACGGGGCCAACGTCCTGACTTTC. This sequence encodes CASSYGAYGANVLTF.

This rearrangement joins TRBV19 to TRBJ1-5, with 10 bases that match TRBD1. The CDR3 runs 16 residues. The V gene's germline CDR1 is LNHDA and CDR2 SQIVND (reference sequence). Trimming removed 5 bases from V and 1 base from J; junction bases left unmatched: 5. The CDR3 coding sequence is TGTGCCAGTAGTCCCCGACAGGGGGCGAGCAATCAGCCCCAGCATTTT. The encoded protein is CASSPRQGASNQPQHF.